These 25 T cell receptor beta chains originate from one sample sequenced in a study of cytomegalovirus exposure and HLA in healthy donors. A multiplex PCR was run with 60 Vbeta primers and 13 Jbeta primers. The table came from immunoSEQ multiplex PCR; TCRdb's copy has only in-frame clones and leaves some out. The repertoire table contains 87,000 or so clones. Sample: PBMCs. The receptors come from a man aged 45 to 65 in good health and CMV-seropositive.

The CDR3: CASSQRADAVYGYTF. CDR3 DNA: TGCGCCAGCAGCCAAAGAGCGGACGCCGTCTATGGCTACACCTTC. The chain couples TRBV4-3 to TRBJ1-2; D gene uncertain. V shed 2 bases and J shed 4 bases, with 14 bases lying between them. Per germline, CDR1 LGHNA and CDR2 YSLEER. CDR3 length: 15 residues.

The chain has TRBV4-3 and TRBJ2-1, with TRBD2 matching 7 bases. From germline, CDR1 is LGHNA and CDR2 YSLEER. The J segment lost 4 bases and the V segment lost 2 bases, leaving 14 bases of the junction unmatched. This CDR3 region has 18 residues. CDR3 region: CASSQTGRGGRYYNEQFF. The CDR3 bases are TGCGCCAGCAGCCAAACGGGGAGGGGCGGGAGATATTACAATGAGCAGTTCTTC.

CDR3 in DNA: TGTGCCTGGAGGTTGGCTAGCGGGAGTCCCTACGAGCAGTACTTC. It specifies CAWRLASGSPYEQYF. The V and J genes are TRBV30 and TRBJ2-7; 10 positions match TRBD2. The germline CDR1 and CDR2 sequences are GTSNPN and SVGIG (reference sequence). With V trimmed by 3 bases and J by 2 bases, 7 bases remained unmatched. This CDR3 comprises 15 residues.

The chain combines TRBV6-5 with TRBJ2-7; 8 bases map to TRBD2. V was pared by 0 bases and J by 5 bases, with 9 bases of the junction left unmatched. CDR1 MNHEY and CDR2 SVGAGI come from the germline V gene. The CDR3 length is 16 residues. This CDR3 is CASSYSYPGGPNEQYF. The CDR3 DNA reads TGTGCCAGCAGTTACTCTTATCCGGGAGGGCCGAACGAGCAGTACTTC.

The chain employs TRBV11-2 and TRBJ2-7, with 9 bases identical to TRBD2. Trimming at V came to 2 bases and at J to 13 bases, leaving 9 bases not matched to a gene. Germline CDR1 is SGHAT and CDR2 is FQNNGV. This CDR3 contains 13 residues. CDR3 sequence: CASSLTTSGDLYV. The CDR3 DNA reads TGTGCCAGCAGCTTAACGACTAGCGGAGACCTATACGTC.

The chain links TRBV19 to TRBJ2-3; 16 nucleotides match TRBD2. The V gene end was trimmed by 5 bases and the J gene end by 2 bases; junction bases not matched to a gene: 7. Per germline, CDR1 LNHDA and CDR2 SQIVND (reference sequence). This CDR3 has 18 amino acids. The CDR3 nucleotides are TGTGCCAGTAGTTTGGGACTAGCGGGAGGGAGGCCCACAGATACGCAGTATTTT. This codes for CASSLGLAGGRPTDTQYF.

The DNA for the CDR3 is TGCGCCAGCAGCCACCAGAACACCGGGGAGCTGTTTTTT. Encoded protein: CASSHQNTGELFF. The chain combines TRBV4-1 with TRBJ2-2; no clear D gene. Germline V gene data show CDR1 as MGHRA and CDR2 as YSYEKL. Trimming pared 3 bases from V and 1 base from J, leaving 3 bases between. The CDR3 has 13 amino acids.

The chain links TRBV11-3 to TRBJ2-3; TRBD1 is a possible D gene (5 bases). Trimming removed 2 bases from V and 3 bases from J, with 15 bases in between. From germline, CDR1 is SGHNT and CDR2 YENEEA. CDR3 length: 16 residues. This CDR3 reads CASSLRTTAGTDTQYF. The CDR3 nucleotides read TGTGCCAGCAGCTTAAGGACAACGGCAGGGACAGATACGCAGTATTTT.

The chain recombines TRBV7-3 with TRBJ2-1; the D is unclear. The germline V gene has CDR1 SGHTA and CDR2 FQGTGA. The V end was cut by 3 bases, the J end by 7 bases, with 4 bases between. CDR3 length: 11 amino acids. CDR3 DNA sequence: TGTGCCAGCAGCTTCAGGAATGAGCAGTTCTTC. Its translation is CASSFRNEQFF.

The chain employs TRBV7-8 and TRBJ2-4, with 13 bases aligning to TRBD2. Germline assignment: CDR1 SGHVS and CDR2 FQNEAQ. The length of the CDR3 is 16 residues. V gave up 5 bases and J gave up 8 bases; unmatched junction bases: 9. CDR3 DNA: TGTGCCAGCAGCGCCTTTACTAGCGGGAGGGCCCACATTCAGTACTTC. Amino acids: CASSAFTSGRAHIQYF.

This CDR3 is CASNGRVMGGYTF. The CDR3 DNA is TGTGCCAGCAATGGCAGGGTAATGGGGGGCTACACCTTC. The chain combines TRBV28 with TRBJ1-2, with D possibly TRBD1 on 5 matching bases. V was clipped by 7 bases and J by 8 bases, with 17 bases between them. In germline, CDR1 is MDHEN, CDR2 SYDVKM. This CDR3 is 13 amino acids long.

The chain combines TRBV5-1 with TRBJ2-1; TRBD2 matches 8 bases. The CDR3 contains 15 residues. Germline assignment: CDR1 SGHRS and CDR2 YFSETQ. V gave up 4 bases and J gave up 0 bases; unmatched junction bases: 3. CDR3 sequence reads: CASSPTSVSYNEQFF. CDR3 nucleotides: TGCGCCAGCAGCCCGACTAGCGTCTCCTACAATGAGCAGTTCTTC.

The chain employs TRBV2 and TRBJ1-2; D gene uncertain. The CDR3 contains 15 residues. Per germline, CDR1 SNHLY and CDR2 FYNNEI. Deletions cut 7 bases from V and 8 bases from J, with 23 bases between. CDR3 residues: CASITPIYPNVGYTF. CDR3 DNA sequence: TGTGCCAGCATTACCCCTATCTATCCTAACGTCGGCTACACCTTC.

The chain uses TRBV11-3 and TRBJ2-7, with 9 positions matching TRBD1. Germline trimming cut 6 bases from V and 3 bases from J; bases unmatched to any gene: 9. CDR3 length: 15 amino acids. The germline CDR1 and CDR2 sequences are SGHNT and YENEEA. Here the CDR3 DNA reads TGTGCCAGCAGTCCCCGGGGGGACAGGGTCTACGAGCAGTACTTC. It encodes CASSPRGDRVYEQYF.

The chain is built from TRBV7-2 and TRBJ2-2, with 7 bases aligning to TRBD1. After removal of 5 bases from V and 3 bases from J, the junction contained 6 bases not matched to a gene. This CDR3 has 15 amino acids. The germline gives CDR1 SGHTA, CDR2 FQGNSA. CDR3 DNA sequence: TGTGCCAGCAGCCAGGGGGTTACCTACACCGGGGAGCTGTTTTTT. Its translation is CASSQGVTYTGELFF.

The chain is built from TRBV6-1 and TRBJ1-5; D possibly corresponds to TRBD1 (5 bases). The ends were cut back, 0 bases at V and 3 bases at J, with 6 bases in the middle. The CDR3 runs to 14 residues. Germline CDR1 reads MNHNS; CDR2 reads SASEGT. This CDR3 reads CASSEARANQPQHF. Here the CDR3 DNA reads TGTGCCAGCAGTGAAGCCAGGGCCAATCAGCCCCAGCATTTT.

CDR3 loop: CAWGQRTGVETQYF. CDR3 nucleotides: TGTGCCTGGGGACAGCGGACAGGGGTAGAGACCCAGTACTTC. V usage is TRBV30 and J usage is TRBJ2-5; 9 positions match TRBD1. J lost 4 bases, V lost 5 bases, and 8 bases had no gene match. In germline, CDR1 is GTSNPN, CDR2 SVGIG (reference sequence). The CDR3 runs 14 residues.

This rearrangement joins TRBV30 to TRBJ1-1, with 8 bases aligning to TRBD1. The CDR3 length is 14 residues. V was clipped by 3 bases and J by 5 bases; unmatched bases: 8. Germline lookup yields CDR1 GTSNPN and CDR2 SVGIG (reference sequence). The CDR3 nucleotides are TGTGCCTGGAGCCCGGACAGGGAGAATACTGAAGCTTTCTTT. Its translation is CAWSPDRENTEAFF.

The chain couples TRBV5-6 to TRBJ2-7, with 7 bases fitting TRBD2. There are 16 residues in the CDR3. J gave up 7 bases and V 5 bases, and 18 bases lay outside the gene matches. Germline V CDR1 and CDR2: SGHDT, YYEEEE. Written as DNA, the CDR3 is TGTGCCAGCAGATGGGGGGGTTTTGCGGCCTCGGCGGAGCAGTACTTC. It codes for CASRWGGFAASAEQYF.

The V call is TRBV7-8, the J call TRBJ2-2; possibly TRBD2 for D (5 bases). In germline, CDR1 is SGHVS, CDR2 FQNEAQ. The CDR3 consists of 13 residues. V lost 3 bases and J 6 bases, leaving 8 bases between the germline ends. The DNA of the CDR3 is TGTGCCAGCAGCTTTCGGGAACCCGGGGAGCTGTTTTTT. Its protein is CASSFREPGELFF.

V gene TRBV19 combines with J gene TRBJ2-2; TRBD1 is a possible D gene (5 bases). The germline CDR1 and CDR2 sequences are LNHDA and SQIVND (reference sequence). V lost 4 bases to trimming and J lost 4 bases, with 10 bases between them. The CDR3 length is 14 residues. The CDR3 DNA sequence: TGTGCCAGTAGTACCCTCCAGGGCACCGGGGAGCTGTTTTTT. Its protein is CASSTLQGTGELFF.

The gene calls are TRBV13 and TRBJ2-3; 9 positions agree with TRBD1. This CDR3 is 16 amino acids long. The germline CDR1 and CDR2 sequences are PRHDT and FYEKMQ (reference sequence). The junction had 6 bases not matched to a gene; V was cut back by 3 bases and J by 2 bases. This CDR3 is CASSFAGTGYTDTQYF. As DNA, the CDR3 is TGTGCCAGCAGCTTCGCCGGGACAGGGTACACAGATACGCAGTATTTT.

The V gene is TRBV4-3, the J gene TRBJ2-2; 11 positions agree with TRBD2. The CDR3 is made up of 19 amino acids. With V trimmed by 4 bases and J by 7 bases, 17 bases remained unmatched. Germline CDR1 and CDR2: LGHNA and YSLEER. DNA of the CDR3: TGCGCCAGCAGCCGAGAACTACTAGCGGGAGAAAGTTTTGGCGGGGAGCTGTTTTTT. Its protein product is CASSRELLAGESFGGELFF.

This sequence joins TRBV11-2 and TRBJ2-4, with a tentative D call TRBD2 (6 bases). Germline CDR1 reads SGHAT; CDR2 reads FQNNGV. The CDR3 runs to 16 residues. The V end was cut by 1 base, the J end by 0 bases, with 10 bases between. CDR3 coding DNA: TGTGCCAGCAGCTTAGGGCGGCGGGAAGCCAAAAACATTCAGTACTTC. It is translated as CASSLGRREAKNIQYF. The variable domain in full, with the rest retrieved from reference TRBV11-2 and TRBJ2-4, is EAGVAQSPRYKIIEKRQSVAFWCNPISGHATLYWYQQILGQGPKLLIQFQNNGVVDDSQLPKDRFSAERLKGVDSTLKIQPAKLEDSAVYLCASSLGRREAKNIQYFGAGTRLSVL.

The chain employs TRBV7-9 and TRBJ1-2; 7 bases agree with TRBD1. The CDR3 extends over 14 amino acids. V gave up 0 bases and J gave up 3 bases; unmatched junction bases: 1. Per the germline V gene, CDR1 is SEHNR and CDR2 is FQNEAQ (reference sequence). The CDR3 loop reads CASSLAGGYYGYTF. The DNA of the CDR3 is TGTGCCAGCAGCTTAGCAGGGGGCTACTATGGCTACACCTTC.